This passage covers 4 T cell receptor beta chains from one sample sequenced in a study of cytomegalovirus exposure and HLA in healthy donors. Researchers ran the PCR with 60 Vbeta and 13 Jbeta primers. TCRdb's copy holds only in-frame clones and misses some; the assay was immunoSEQ multiplex PCR. The sample includes more than 85,000 clones, 81% of them seen just once. The material sequenced was PBMCs. The receptors shown here come from a woman aged 25 to 39 in good health and CMV-seronegative.

The chain combines TRBV19 with TRBJ2-4; unclear D gene. Trimming left V 5 bases short and J 6 bases short, with 11 bases between. Germline CDR1 is LNHDA and CDR2 is SQIVND (reference sequence). The CDR3 sequence is 13 residues long. CDR3 sequence reads: CASSESNPNIQYF. DNA of the CDR3: TGTGCCAGTAGTGAGAGCAATCCAAACATTCAGTACTTC.

CDR3 sequence reads: CASSRDRDGNTIYF. The CDR3 coding sequence is TGTGCCAGCAGCCGGGACAGGGATGGAAACACCATATATTTT. The chain recombines TRBV6-5 with TRBJ1-3, with TRBD1 identical over 9 bases. The CDR3 is 14 amino acids. Germline CDR1 reads MNHEY; CDR2 reads SVGAGI. Trimming cost V 6 bases and J 3 bases; bases outside gene matches: 3.

Concerning this clone: Mismatch with germline at one junction end may stem from a read error. V is TRBV28 and J is TRBJ2-3; tentatively, D is TRBD2 (5 bases). This CDR3 contains 12 residues. Germline lookup yields CDR1 MDHEN and CDR2 SYDVKM. CDR3: CASSDYTYTQYF. CDR3 bases: TGTGCCAGCAGCGACTACACATATACGCAGTATTTT.

The chain couples TRBV9 to TRBJ2-5, with TRBD2 identical over 11 bases. Germline-derived CDR1 and CDR2 are SGDLS and YYNGEE. The length of the CDR3 is 17 residues. V gave up 4 bases and J gave up 3 bases; unmatched junction bases: 11. The CDR3 DNA reads TGTGCCAGCAGCTCCTACCGTAGCGGGAGGGCTAAAGAGACCCAGTACTTC. It codes for CASSSYRSGRAKETQYF.